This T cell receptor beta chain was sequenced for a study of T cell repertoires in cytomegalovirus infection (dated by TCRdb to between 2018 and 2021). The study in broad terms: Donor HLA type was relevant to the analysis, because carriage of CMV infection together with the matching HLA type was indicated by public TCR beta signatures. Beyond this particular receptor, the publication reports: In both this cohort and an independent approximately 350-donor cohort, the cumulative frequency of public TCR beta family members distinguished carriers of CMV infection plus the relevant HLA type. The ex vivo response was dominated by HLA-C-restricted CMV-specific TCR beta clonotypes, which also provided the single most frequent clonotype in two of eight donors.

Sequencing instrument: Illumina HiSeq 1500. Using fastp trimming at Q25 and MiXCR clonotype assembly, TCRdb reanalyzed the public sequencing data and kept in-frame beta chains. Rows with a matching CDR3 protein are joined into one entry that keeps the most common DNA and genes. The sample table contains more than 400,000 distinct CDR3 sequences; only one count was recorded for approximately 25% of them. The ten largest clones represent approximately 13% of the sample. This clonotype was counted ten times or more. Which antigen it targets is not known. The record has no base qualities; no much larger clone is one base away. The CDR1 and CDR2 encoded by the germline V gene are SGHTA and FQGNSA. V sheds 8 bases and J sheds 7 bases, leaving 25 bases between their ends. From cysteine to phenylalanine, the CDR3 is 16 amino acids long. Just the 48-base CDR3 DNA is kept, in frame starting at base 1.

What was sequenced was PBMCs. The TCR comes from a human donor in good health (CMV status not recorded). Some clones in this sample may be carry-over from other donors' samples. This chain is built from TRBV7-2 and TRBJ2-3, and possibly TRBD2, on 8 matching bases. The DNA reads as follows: TGTGCCAGCCAGGGGGGTGTAGCGGGACCGGGCCATACGCAGTATTTT. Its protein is CASQGGVAGPGHTQYF.